This TCR beta chain emerged from a study of beta chain features in type 1 diabetes. Study details: Researchers looked at some 99 million sorted cells across all samples. Study-wide results and limits: The study notes PCR might favor shorter templates equally in patients and controls. More deletions and fewer insertions at VDJ junctions were seen in type 1 diabetes patients.

This clone turned up a few times. The antigen is not known. A sort by CD45RO/CCR7/CD25/CD127/CD95/CD27 yielded CD4+ naive, central memory, regulatory and stem cell-like memory cells. Expressed TCRB transcripts were sequenced because the entire RNA isolate underwent reverse transcription. TCRdb's copy holds only in-frame clones and misses some; the assay was immunoSEQ multiplex PCR. The table has a few hundred thousand clones, around 13% seen once. What was sequenced was central memory CD4+ T cells from blood. The sequence derives from a man aged 25-45 years in good health.

The CDR3 here is CASSRLKTTVTSNQPQHF. CDR3 DNA sequence: TGTGCCAGCTCCCGACTAAAGACGACAGTGACTAGCAATCAGCCCCAGCATTTT. This chain links TRBV18 with TRBJ1-5, with D perhaps matching TRBD1 (5 bases). The V and J ends lost 6 bases and 0 bases respectively, with 21 bases between them. Germline V gene data show CDR1 as KGHSH and CDR2 as LQKENI. The CDR3 is 18 amino acids.